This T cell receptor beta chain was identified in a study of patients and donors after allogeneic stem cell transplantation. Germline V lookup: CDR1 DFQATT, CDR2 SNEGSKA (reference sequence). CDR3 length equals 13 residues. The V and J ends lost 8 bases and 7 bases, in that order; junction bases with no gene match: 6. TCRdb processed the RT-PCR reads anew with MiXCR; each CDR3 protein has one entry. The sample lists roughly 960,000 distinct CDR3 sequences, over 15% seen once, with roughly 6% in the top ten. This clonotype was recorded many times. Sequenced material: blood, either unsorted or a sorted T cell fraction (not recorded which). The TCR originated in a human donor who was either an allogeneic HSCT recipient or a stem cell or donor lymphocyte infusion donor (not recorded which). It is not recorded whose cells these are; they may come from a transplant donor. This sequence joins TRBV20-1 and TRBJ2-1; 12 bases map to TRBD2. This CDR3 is CSTTSGGRNEQFF. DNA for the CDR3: TGCAGTACGACTAGCGGGGGCCGTAATGAGCAGTTCTTC.